The 20 T cell receptor beta chains below all came from one sample that was sequenced in a study of blood T cell repertoires in COVID-19. Some clones are missing from TCRdb's copy, which holds only in-frame ones; the method was immunoSEQ multiplex PCR. The sample has approximately 390,000 clones; about 87% are singletons. The sample taken for sequencing was PBMCs or T cells enriched from blood (not recorded which). The receptors were gathered from a woman aged 45-65 years who had recovered from COVID-19.

The chain has TRBV5-5 and TRBJ1-5; D perhaps matches TRBD1 (6 bases). V shed 5 bases and J shed 9 bases, with 15 bases lying between them. Germline CDR1 is SGHKS and CDR2 is YYEKEE (reference sequence). The CDR3 runs 13 residues. CDR3 region: CASSQIQGGPQHF. The CDR3 DNA reads as TGTGCCAGCAGTCAAATACAGGGCGGGCCCCAGCATTTT.

The CDR3 DNA reads TGCGCCAGCAGCATCGACAGAGCTAACTATGGCTACACCTTC. Protein product: CASSIDRANYGYTF. The chain joins TRBV5-1 to TRBJ1-2; D possibly corresponds to TRBD1 (5 bases). This CDR3 has 14 residues. The V end lost 4 bases, the J end lost 0 bases, and 10 bases lay between the germline ends. Germline CDR1 SGHRS, CDR2 YFSETQ.

The rearrangement uses TRBV4-3 and TRBJ2-2; D is possibly TRBD1 (6 bases). The CDR3 has 16 residues. Germline CDR1 reads LGHNA; CDR2 reads YSLEER. V was clipped by 0 bases and J by 6 bases, with 14 bases between them. The DNA of the CDR3 is TGCGCCAGCAGCCAAGATGCAGGGGCCGCCTCCGGGGAGCTGTTTTTT. Protein: CASSQDAGAASGELFF.

This clone was recorded once. The genes are TRBV6-1 and TRBJ1-2, with 7 nucleotides matching TRBD1. The V gene end was trimmed by 3 bases and the J gene end by 8 bases; junction bases not matched to a gene: 12. The germline gives CDR1 MNHNS, CDR2 SASEGT. The CDR3 length is 15 residues. In nucleotides, the CDR3 is TGTGCCAGCAGTGAGCAACAGGGGACGATTGTGGGCTACACCTTC. This gives the protein CASSEQQGTIVGYTF.

This chain joins TRBV24-1 and TRBJ1-1, with 7 bases fitting TRBD1. Germline loops: CDR1 KGHDR, CDR2 SFDVKD. The CDR3 consists of 15 residues. After removal of 6 bases from V and 0 bases from J, the junction contained 6 bases not matched to a gene. The CDR3 reads CATSSSGGLNTEAFF. The CDR3 region has the DNA TGTGCCACCAGTTCTTCAGGGGGGCTGAACACTGAAGCTTTCTTT.

The chain uses TRBV15 and TRBJ2-3, with D possibly matching TRBD2 (5 bases). Trimming removed 1 base from V and 4 bases from J, with 18 bases in between. This CDR3 comprises 17 residues. Germline V gene lookup returns CDR1 LNHNV and CDR2 YYDKDF (reference sequence). CDR3 in amino acids: CATSRGPPVRRADTQYF. The CDR3 nucleotides are TGTGCCACCAGCAGAGGTCCCCCGGTCCGGCGGGCAGATACGCAGTATTTT.

The gene calls are TRBV12-3 or TRBV12-4 and TRBJ2-7; no clear D gene. This CDR3 has 12 residues. Trimming removed 4 bases at V and 6 bases at J, with 10 bases between. The CDR3 DNA is TGTGCCAGCAGTTCCGGGTTACTCGAGCAGTACTTC. Translating it yields CASSSGLLEQYF.

V is TRBV19 and J is TRBJ1-3; TRBD1 matches at 8 bases. The J segment lost 3 bases and the V segment lost 3 bases, leaving 7 bases of the junction unmatched. Germline CDR1 LNHDA, CDR2 SQIVND (reference sequence). This CDR3 comprises 16 residues. CDR3 sequence: CASSIGTGAIGNTIYF. CDR3 nucleotides: TGTGCCAGTAGTATCGGGACAGGAGCCATTGGAAACACCATATATTTT.

This CDR3 reads CASSPVGAQNIQYF. DNA of the CDR3: TGTGCCAGCAGTCCTGTGGGGGCCCAAAACATTCAGTACTTC. J is TRBJ2-4 and V is TRBV2; perhaps TRBD1 as D (6 bases). The ends were cut back, 5 bases at V and 5 bases at J, with 13 bases in the middle. CDR1 is SNHLY, CDR2 FYNNEI, per germline. The CDR3 sequence is 14 residues long.

This clone appeared a few times. J is TRBJ1-6 and V is TRBV7-2; D is unclear. The V end lost 2 bases, the J end lost 7 bases, and 12 bases lay between the germline ends. Germline V gene lookup returns CDR1 SGHTA and CDR2 FQGNSA. This CDR3 is built from 15 residues. The CDR3 coding sequence is TGTGCCAGCAGCTTACTCGGGATGGGGAATTCACCCCTCCACTTT. As protein: CASSLLGMGNSPLHF.

The chain recombines TRBV11-2 with TRBJ2-7; D may be TRBD2 (7 bases). Looked up from germline, CDR1 is SGHAT and CDR2 is FQNNGV. V dropped 3 bases and J dropped 7 bases, with 13 bases sitting between them. The CDR3 covers 13 residues. The DNA of the CDR3 is TGTGCCAGCAGCTTGGTAGGGAGGGGGGAGCAGTACTTC. This translates into CASSLVGRGEQYF.

The chain uses TRBV18 and TRBJ2-3; TRBD1 matches at 7 bases. CDR3 size: 14 residues. V trimming: 6 bases; J trimming: 3 bases; junction bases outside the gene matches: 6. Germline CDR1 and CDR2: KGHSH and LQKENI. As DNA, the CDR3 is TGTGCCAGCTCGCCGACAGGGAGTACAGATACGCAGTATTTT. Translating it yields CASSPTGSTDTQYF.

The V gene is TRBV3-1 (or the pseudogene TRBV3-2), the J gene TRBJ2-7, with a weak D call TRBD2 (6 bases). This CDR3 comprises 13 residues. Trimming took 4 bases from V and 3 from J, leaving 10 bases between them. The V gene's germline CDR1 is LGHDT and CDR2 YNNKEL (reference sequence). CDR3: CASSPRLGYEQYF. CDR3 nucleotides: TGTGCCAGCAGCCCCCGACTAGGCTACGAGCAGTACTTC.

The chain recombines TRBV7-9 with TRBJ1-2; perhaps TRBD1 as D (5 bases). Trimming took off 4 bases at V and 2 bases at J, with 11 bases between the two ends. This CDR3 has 14 amino acids. The germline V gene encodes CDR1 SEHNR and CDR2 FQNEAQ (reference sequence). Here the CDR3 DNA reads TGTGCCAGCAGCTCACTACAGGCCAACTATGGCTACACCTTC. Its protein is CASSSLQANYGYTF.

The chain joins TRBV19 to TRBJ2-7, with 8 nucleotides matching TRBD1. Germline V gene sequence: CDR1 LNHDA, CDR2 SQIVND (reference sequence). V lost 0 bases and J lost 9; bases outside the gene matches: 13. The CDR3 is 16 amino acids. In DNA, the CDR3 is TGTGCCAGTAGTATAGAAGCGCGGTGGGACAGGAAAGGGCAGTACTTC. Encoded protein: CASSIEARWDRKGQYF.

This CDR3 is CASSQVSQGQETQYF. Written as DNA, the CDR3 is TGTGCCAGCAGCCAAGTGTCGCAGGGTCAAGAGACCCAGTACTTC. This sequence joins TRBV4-2 and TRBJ2-5, with D maybe TRBD1 (5 bases). Germline V gene lookup returns CDR1 LGHNA and CDR2 YNFKEQ. This CDR3 is 15 amino acids long. The V gene lost 1 base and the J gene lost 2 bases, with 11 bases spanning the gap.

The V call is TRBV27, the J call TRBJ1-5; D is possibly TRBD1 (5 bases). The germline V and J ends were trimmed by 1 base and 8 bases, with 12 bases remaining between them. CDR1 is MNHEY, CDR2 SMNVEV, per germline (reference sequence). This CDR3 has 14 amino acids. CDR3 DNA: TGTGCCAGCAGTTTATTATTCTCCAGGGAGCCCCAGCATTTT. Translation: CASSLLFSREPQHF.

The chain uses TRBV7-9 and TRBJ1-6, with 7 bases identical to TRBD1. With V trimmed by 6 bases and J by 8 bases, 4 bases remained unmatched. The CDR3 has 13 residues. Germline V gene data show CDR1 as SEHNR and CDR2 as FQNEAQ (reference sequence). CDR3 amino acids: CASRDRLYSPLHF. In nucleotides, the CDR3 is TGTGCCAGCAGGGACAGGCTGTATTCACCCCTCCACTTT.

The chain joins TRBV7-2 to TRBJ1-5; D unresolved. V lost 1 base to trimming and J lost 3 bases, with 10 bases between them. This CDR3 spans 15 amino acids. Germline CDR1 SGHTA, CDR2 FQGNSA. The CDR3 bases are TGTGCCAGCAGCTTAGAACAGAACCTCAATCAGCCCCAGCATTTT. This sequence encodes CASSLEQNLNQPQHF.

There are a few counts of this clone. The chain recombines TRBV14 with TRBJ1-6, with 9 bases identical to TRBD1. CDR1 and CDR2 (germline): SGHDN, FVKESK. The J segment lost 9 bases and the V segment lost 3 bases, leaving 15 bases of the junction unmatched. This CDR3 has 18 residues. The CDR3 loop reads CASSHGTGKILTSSPLHF. In DNA, the CDR3 is TGTGCCAGCAGCCATGGGACAGGGAAAATCCTCACGAGTTCACCCCTCCACTTT. Drawing the rest from reference TRBV14 and TRBJ1-6, the complete variable domain is EAGVTQFPSHSVIEKGQTVTLRCDPISGHDNLYWYRRVMGKEIKFLLHFVKESKQDESGMPNNRFLAERTGGTYSTLKVQPAELEDSGVYFCASSHGTGKILTSSPLHFGNGTRLTVT.